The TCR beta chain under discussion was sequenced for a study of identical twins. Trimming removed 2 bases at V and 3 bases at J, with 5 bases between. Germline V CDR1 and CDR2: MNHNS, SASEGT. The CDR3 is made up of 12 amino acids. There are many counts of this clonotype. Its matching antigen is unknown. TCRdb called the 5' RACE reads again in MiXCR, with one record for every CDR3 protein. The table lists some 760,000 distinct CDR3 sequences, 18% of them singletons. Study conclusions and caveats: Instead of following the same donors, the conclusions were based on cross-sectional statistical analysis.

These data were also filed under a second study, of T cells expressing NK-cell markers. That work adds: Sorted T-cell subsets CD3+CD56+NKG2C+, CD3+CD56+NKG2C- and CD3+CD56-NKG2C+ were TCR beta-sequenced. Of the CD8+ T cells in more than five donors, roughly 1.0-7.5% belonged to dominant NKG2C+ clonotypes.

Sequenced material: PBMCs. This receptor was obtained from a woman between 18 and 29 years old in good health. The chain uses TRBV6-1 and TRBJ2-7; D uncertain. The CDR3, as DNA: TGTGCCAGCAGTGAAATGGGCTACGAGCAGTACTTC. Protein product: CASSEMGYEQYF.